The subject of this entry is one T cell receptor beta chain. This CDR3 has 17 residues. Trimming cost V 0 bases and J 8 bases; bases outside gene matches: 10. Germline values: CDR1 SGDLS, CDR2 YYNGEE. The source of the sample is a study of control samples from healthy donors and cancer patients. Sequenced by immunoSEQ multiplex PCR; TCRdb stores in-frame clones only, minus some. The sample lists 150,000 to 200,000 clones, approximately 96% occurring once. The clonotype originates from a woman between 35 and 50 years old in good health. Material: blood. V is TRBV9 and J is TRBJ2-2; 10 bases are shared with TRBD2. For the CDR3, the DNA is TGTGCCAGCAGCGTAGATACTAGCGGGATTAGTGTTGGGGAGCTGTTTTTT. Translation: CASSVDTSGISVGELFF.